These 24 T cell receptor beta chains were all obtained from the same sample, sequenced in a study of a mutant IDH1 vaccine in newly diagnosed glioma. The assay was immunoSEQ multiplex PCR, and TCRdb's table has in-frame clones only and misses some. The sample lists roughly 99,000 clones, 80% to 90% occurring once. Time point here: baseline, week 1 (first vaccination visit). Treatment given: pre-vaccination baseline after standard-of-care therapy. The input for sequencing was PBMCs, taken from a glioma patient treated with radiotherapy, temozolomide or both. These receptors were taken from a woman aged 50 to 60 with glioma.

V and J are TRBV4-1 and TRBJ1-5; TRBD1 might be the D (6 bases). Germline-derived CDR1 and CDR2 are MGHRA and YSYEKL. Trimming took off 3 bases at V and 2 bases at J, with 11 bases between the two ends. The CDR3 has 15 residues. The CDR3 here is CASSQASGGNQPQHF. Written as DNA, the CDR3 is TGCGCCAGCAGCCAGGCCTCAGGGGGCAATCAGCCCCAGCATTTT.

The gene calls are TRBV9 and TRBJ2-1; 10 nucleotides agree with TRBD2. Germline loops: CDR1 SGDLS, CDR2 YYNGEE. This CDR3 contains 15 residues. J lost 5 bases, V lost 2 bases, and 4 bases had no gene match. For the CDR3, the DNA is TGTGCCAGCAGCGTCCAAGCGGGAGGGCACAATGAGCAGTTCTTC. It encodes CASSVQAGGHNEQFF.

The chain recombines TRBV19 with TRBJ1-3; no clear D gene. This CDR3 comprises 15 residues. Germline CDR1 is LNHDA and CDR2 is SQIVND (reference sequence). The germline V and J ends were trimmed by 7 bases and 0 bases, with 13 bases remaining between them. CDR3 protein: CASNPNRDSGNTIYF. In DNA, the CDR3 is TGTGCCAGTAATCCTAACAGAGACTCTGGAAACACCATATATTTT.

The gene calls are TRBV6-6 and TRBJ1-1; D gene ambiguous. Between the trimmed V and J ends, which lost 0 bases and 2 bases, there was a span of 7 bases. This CDR3 is built from 14 residues. The germline V gene encodes CDR1 MNHNY and CDR2 SVGAGI (reference sequence). The chain's CDR3 is CASSYSNTNTEAFF. Here the CDR3 DNA reads TGTGCCAGCAGTTACTCGAACACAAACACTGAAGCTTTCTTT.

CDR3 nucleotide sequence: TGTGCCAGCAGTTTTCCTGACGCGAGTGAAAAACTGTTTTTT. Its translation is CASSFPDASEKLFF. The chain combines TRBV28 with TRBJ1-4; D is uncertain. CDR1 and CDR2 (germline): MDHEN, SYDVKM. Between the trimmed V and J ends, which lost 3 bases and 7 bases, there was a span of 12 bases. The CDR3 consists of 14 residues.

V is TRBV28 and J is TRBJ2-5; TRBD1 matches 8 bases. The DNA end lines up better with TRBJ2-7; the J call may be wrong. There are 12 residues in the CDR3. Germline V gene sequence: CDR1 MDHEN, CDR2 SYDVKM. The CDR3 loop reads CASSLTGVEQYF. In nucleotides, the CDR3 is TGTGCCAGCAGTTTGACAGGGGTCGAGCAGTACTTC.

The gene calls are TRBV6-6 and TRBJ2-7, with TRBD1 as a possible D gene (6 bases). The CDR3 consists of 15 residues. The V end lost 6 bases, the J end lost 7 bases, and 22 bases lay between the germline ends. The germline gives CDR1 MNHNY, CDR2 SVGAGI (reference sequence). CDR3: CASSRGITGSSEQYF. CDR3 coding DNA: TGTGCCAGCAGCCGAGGAATAACAGGGTCGAGTGAGCAGTACTTC.

The chain employs TRBV9 and TRBJ1-1, with TRBD1 matching over 7 bases. This CDR3 is built from 15 residues. V lost 0 bases to trimming and J lost 1 base; unmatched junction nucleotides: 3. Germline loops: CDR1 SGDLS, CDR2 YYNGEE. The CDR3 reads CASSVGGTANTEAFF. The CDR3 DNA sequence: TGTGCCAGCAGCGTAGGGGGGACAGCGAACACTGAAGCTTTCTTT. The full variable domain, completed using reference TRBV9 and TRBJ1-1, is DSGVTQTPKHLITATGQRVTLRCSPRSGDLSVYWYQQSLDQGLQFLIQYYNGEERAKGNILERFSAQQFPDLHSELNLSSLELGDSALYFCASSVGGTANTEAFFGQGTRLTVV.

This clone was picked up a small number of times. This chain connects TRBV25-1 to TRBJ1-1; TRBD1 might be the D (5 bases). This CDR3 is 14 amino acids long. With 8 bases removed from V and 3 bases from J, the gap between germline ends came to 16 bases. From germline, CDR1 is MGHDK and CDR2 SYGVNS. In DNA form, the CDR3 reads TGTGCCAGCGGAGAGTTGGGGGGAGACACTGAAGCTTTCTTT. Translation: CASGELGGDTEAFF.

This chain joins TRBV7-3 and TRBJ2-3; 7 bases are a match to TRBD2. Germline V CDR1 and CDR2: SGHTA, FQGTGA. This CDR3 region has 15 residues. V shed 1 base, J shed 2 bases, and the junction held 3 bases outside the gene matches. The CDR3 DNA reads as TGTGCCAGCAGCTTAAGGAGCGGGATCACAGATACGCAGTATTTT. It codes for CASSLRSGITDTQYF.

V gene TRBV28 combines with J gene TRBJ1-4; D remains unclear. CDR1 MDHEN and CDR2 SYDVKM come from the germline V gene. CDR3 size: 16 residues. V lost 8 bases to trimming and J lost 5 bases, with 21 bases between them. Here the CDR3 DNA reads TGTGCCAGCGGACGCAGACCGGGTTTCTCGAATGAAAAACTGTTTTTT. Protein product: CASGRRPGFSNEKLFF.

V is TRBV6-5 and J is TRBJ1-2; D remains ambiguous. Per the germline V gene, CDR1 is MNHEY and CDR2 is SVGAGI. This CDR3 has 13 residues. Trimming took off 5 bases at V and 6 bases at J, with 13 bases between the two ends. The CDR3 sequence is CASSRPEGNGYTF. The CDR3 coding sequence is TGTGCCAGCAGTCGTCCGGAGGGAAATGGCTACACCTTC.

This chain joins TRBV9 and TRBJ1-3; the D gene is possibly TRBD1 (5 bases). The V end lost 5 bases, the J end lost 4 bases, and 10 bases lay between the germline ends. The CDR3 consists of 13 residues. From germline, CDR1 is SGDLS and CDR2 YYNGEE. The CDR3 DNA reads TGTGCCAGCAGGGAAGGGACGGGAAACACCATATATTTT. Translating it yields CASREGTGNTIYF.

V gene TRBV28 combines with J gene TRBJ2-1, with D maybe TRBD2 (6 bases). Germline assignment: CDR1 MDHEN and CDR2 SYDVKM. Trimming removed 1 base from V and 6 bases from J, with 10 bases in between. The CDR3 has 14 amino acids. CDR3 amino acids: CASSLSGTRNEQFF. CDR3 DNA: TGTGCCAGCAGTTTATCCGGGACTCGCAATGAGCAGTTCTTC.

As for this clone: A junction boundary mismatches the germline segment, possibly from a read error. The chain couples TRBV7-7 to TRBJ2-3; D tentatively fits TRBD1 or TRBD2 (5 bases each). The CDR3 contains 15 residues. Per the germline V gene, CDR1 is SSHAT and CDR2 is FNYEAQ (reference sequence). Written as DNA, the CDR3 is TGTGCTAGCAGCTTAGGGGCGGGCCCCACAGATACGCAGTATTTT. This codes for CASSLGAGPTDTQYF.

V gene TRBV10-3 combines with J gene TRBJ2-3, with 8 nucleotides matching TRBD1. Germline V lookup: CDR1 ENHRY, CDR2 SYGVKD. V gave up 6 bases and J gave up 0 bases; unmatched junction bases: 5. This CDR3 has 15 residues. CDR3: CAISGTGGSTDTQYF. The DNA of the CDR3 is TGTGCCATCAGCGGGACAGGTGGGAGCACAGATACGCAGTATTTT.

The rearrangement links TRBV15 to TRBJ2-1; D uncertain. The V end was cut by 0 bases, the J end by 10 bases, with 13 bases between. The CDR3 extends over 14 amino acids. Germline V gene lookup returns CDR1 LNHNV and CDR2 YYDKDF (reference sequence). The DNA of the CDR3 is TGTGCCACCAGCAGAGAGAATGGAATGCGGGAGCAGTTCTTC. Protein: CATSRENGMREQFF.

The chain couples TRBV7-9 to TRBJ1-6; no firm D call. Germline V lookup: CDR1 SEHNR, CDR2 FQNEAQ (reference sequence). The CDR3 extends over 13 amino acids. With 6 bases removed from V and 3 bases from J, the gap between germline ends came to 6 bases. The CDR3 sequence: CASRVGYNSPLHF. The DNA of the CDR3 is TGTGCCAGCAGGGTGGGCTATAATTCACCCCTCCACTTT.

The chain has TRBV29-1 and TRBJ2-1; 9 bases match TRBD2. Trimming removed 7 bases from V and 0 bases from J; junction bases left unmatched: 10. The CDR3 sequence is 16 residues long. Germline CDR1 and CDR2: SQVTM and ANQGSEA. For the CDR3, the DNA is TGCAGCGGTTATGGGACTAGCCCGAGCTCCTACAATGAGCAGTTCTTC. Translated: CSGYGTSPSSYNEQFF.

The chain carries TRBV5-1 and TRBJ2-2, with 7 bases matching TRBD1. With 0 bases clipped from V and 2 bases from J, the junction kept 4 bases outside the gene matches. Germline CDR1 is SGHRS and CDR2 is YFSETQ. There are 16 residues in the CDR3. The CDR3 loop reads CASSLATGANTGELFF. The CDR3 DNA reads as TGCGCCAGCAGCTTGGCCACAGGGGCCAACACCGGGGAGCTGTTTTTT.

The rearrangement uses TRBV28 and TRBJ2-3; 8 bases map to TRBD2. V gave up 2 bases and J gave up 5 bases; unmatched junction bases: 9. Germline values: CDR1 MDHEN, CDR2 SYDVKM. The CDR3 has 16 residues. The CDR3 is CASSLEDGRAGDTQYF. The DNA of the CDR3 is TGTGCCAGCAGTTTAGAGGACGGGAGGGCCGGAGATACGCAGTATTTT.

In its sample, this clone was seen once. The rearrangement uses TRBV7-8 and TRBJ1-5; D possibly corresponds to TRBD1 (5 bases). This CDR3 has 17 amino acids. V was clipped by 3 bases and J by 0 bases, with 15 bases between them. In germline, CDR1 is SGHVS, CDR2 FQNEAQ. The CDR3 loop is CASSLYPGPVSNQPQHF. The CDR3 bases are TGTGCCAGCAGCTTGTACCCGGGACCGGTTAGCAATCAGCCCCAGCATTTT.

This chain uses TRBV9 with TRBJ2-3; 11 bases line up with TRBD2. Germline V gene data show CDR1 as SGDLS and CDR2 as YYNGEE. The CDR3 extends over 16 amino acids. The V segment lost 4 bases and the J segment 3 bases; nucleotides outside the gene matches: 7. CDR3 residues: CASSRGGTSGTDTQYF. The CDR3 region has the DNA TGTGCCAGCAGCCGGGGGGGGACTAGCGGTACAGATACGCAGTATTTT.

The chain links TRBV7-9 to TRBJ2-3; 11 nucleotides line up with TRBD2. This CDR3 has 15 amino acids. J lost 2 bases, V lost 5 bases, and 3 bases had no gene match. The V gene's germline CDR1 is SEHNR and CDR2 FQNEAQ (reference sequence). The CDR3 region is CASSLGLAVTDTQYF. CDR3 DNA sequence: TGTGCCAGCAGCCTGGGACTAGCGGTCACAGATACGCAGTATTTT.